This T cell receptor beta chain appears in the sequencing data of a study of blood T cell repertoires in COVID-19. As for the study in general: Collection of acute and convalescent COVID-19 samples took place in the United States, Italy and Spain. Sources were T cells, B-cell-depleted T cells, or PBMCs; the material itself was cDNA or gDNA.

Source study methods: Estimation of nucleated cell counts relied on the amplification of reference gene primers. Using immunoSEQ multiplex PCR, the repertoire was profiled, and TCRdb retains in-frame clones only, with some absent. From that table come the V and J calls and clone size; the DNA was used to work out D and trimming. The sample yields fewer than 95,000 clones, 89% seen once. The CDR3 runs 15 residues. From germline, CDR1 is GTSNPN and CDR2 SVGIG (reference sequence). The V and J ends lost 5 bases and 4 bases, in that order; junction bases with no gene match: 4. This receptor was obtained from a man aged 50-60 years with acute or convalescent COVID-19. What was sequenced was peripheral blood. The chain carries TRBV30 and TRBJ2-6, with 11 bases aligning to TRBD1. The CDR3 spells CAWRTGGTGANVLTF. The CDR3, as DNA: TGTGCCTGGCGGACAGGGGGCACAGGGGCCAACGTCCTGACTTTC.